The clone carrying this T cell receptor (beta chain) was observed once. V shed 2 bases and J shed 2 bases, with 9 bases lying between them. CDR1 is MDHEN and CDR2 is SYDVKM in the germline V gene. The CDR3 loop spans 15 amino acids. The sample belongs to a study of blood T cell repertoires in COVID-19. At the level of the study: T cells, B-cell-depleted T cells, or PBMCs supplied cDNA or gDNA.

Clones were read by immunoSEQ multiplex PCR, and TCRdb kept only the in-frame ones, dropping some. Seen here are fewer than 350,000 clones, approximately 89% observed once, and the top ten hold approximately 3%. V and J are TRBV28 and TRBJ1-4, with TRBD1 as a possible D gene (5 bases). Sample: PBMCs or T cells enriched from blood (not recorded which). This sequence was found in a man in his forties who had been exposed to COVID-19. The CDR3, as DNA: TGTGCCAGCAGTTTAAAAGGGGATACTAATGAAAAACTGTTTTTT. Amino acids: CASSLKGDTNEKLFF.